These 8 T cell receptor beta chains were all obtained from the same sample, sequenced in a study of neurological immune-mediated disorders. TCRdb itself ran the 5' RACE reads through MiXCR, one entry per CDR3 protein. The sample shows some 60,000 distinct CDR3 sequences, roughly 3.2% of them seen only once. The sequencing input was PBMCs. Source of these receptors: a woman aged 25 to 45 with multiple sclerosis.

The rearrangement links TRBV6-5 to TRBJ2-7, with D perhaps TRBD1 or TRBD2 (5 bases each). The CDR3 loop spans 14 amino acids. Germline loops: CDR1 MNHEY, CDR2 SVGAGI. V lost 8 bases, J lost 0 bases, and 14 bases lay in between. The CDR3 DNA reads as TGTGCCAGCCGCCGGGACGAGAGCTCCTACGAGCAGTACTTC. The encoded protein is CASRRDESSYEQYF.

This clonotype occurred many times. The chain employs TRBV20-1 and TRBJ2-3, with D possibly being TRBD1 (5 bases). V dropped 0 bases and J dropped 0 bases, with 10 bases sitting between them. The germline V gene encodes CDR1 DFQATT and CDR2 SNEGSKA (reference sequence). The CDR3 contains 15 residues. The CDR3 loop is CSARERGSSTDTQYF. In DNA, the CDR3 is TGCAGTGCTAGAGAAAGGGGATCGAGCACAGATACGCAGTATTTT.

The sample holds many counts of this clonotype. The chain carries TRBV7-2 and TRBJ2-4; D gene unclear. Germline CDR1 SGHTA, CDR2 FQGNSA. The CDR3 runs 14 residues. V was shortened by 7 bases and J by 0 bases, with 10 bases between the two germline ends. The CDR3 loop reads CASNEGGAKNIQYF. The CDR3 region has the DNA TGTGCCAGCAATGAAGGTGGAGCCAAAAACATTCAGTACTTC. Combining the CDR3 with reference TRBV7-2 and TRBJ2-4 gives the whole variable domain GAGVSQSPSNKVTEKGKDVELRCDPISGHTALYWYRQSLGQGLEFLIYFQGNSAPDKSGLPSDRFSAERTGGSVSTLTIQRTQQEDSAVYLCASNEGGAKNIQYFGAGTRLSVL.

This clonotype was counted at least ten times. This chain connects TRBV30 to TRBJ2-3; D call uncertain. Germline values: CDR1 GTSNPN, CDR2 SVGIG (reference sequence). This CDR3 contains 13 residues. Trimming took 4 bases from V and 0 from J, leaving 8 bases between them. This CDR3 is CAWTGISTDTQYF. The DNA for the CDR3 is TGTGCCTGGACAGGTATAAGCACAGATACGCAGTATTTT.

This clonotype was counted ten times or more. CDR3 in amino acids: CASTPTGPESNIQYF. The DNA for the CDR3 is TGTGCCAGCACCCCAACCGGACCCGAGTCTAACATTCAGTACTTC. The chain combines TRBV12-3 or TRBV12-4 with TRBJ2-4; D call uncertain. V lost 7 bases to trimming and J lost 7 bases, with 20 bases between them. This CDR3 contains 15 residues.

With regard to this clonotype: This clone may be a read error of a much larger clone one base away. The chain has TRBV3-1 and TRBJ2-1; 10 bases are a match to TRBD2. Germline loops: CDR1 LGHDT, CDR2 YNNKEL (reference sequence). The V and J ends lost 4 bases and 1 base, in that order; junction bases with no gene match: 13. The CDR3 consists of 19 residues. CDR3 nucleotide sequence: TGTGCCAGCAGCCTCCTAGCGGGGGAGATCATAAGATCCTACAATGAGCAGTTCTTC. This gives the protein CASSLLAGEIIRSYNEQFF.

The sample holds many counts of this clonotype. This chain joins TRBV12-3 or TRBV12-4 and TRBJ2-3; D is possibly TRBD1 or TRBD2 (5 bases each). V was shortened by 4 bases and J by 5 bases, with 13 bases between the two germline ends. The CDR3 contains 14 residues. This chain's CDR3 is CASSSVGVVDTQYF. CDR3 coding DNA: TGTGCCAGCAGTTCTGTGGGGGTGGTAGATACGCAGTATTTT.

This clonotype was picked up many times. The chain is built from TRBV7-9 and TRBJ2-5; D gene unclear. Between the trimmed V and J ends, which lost 1 base and 2 bases, there was a span of 5 bases. The germline V gene encodes CDR1 SEHNR and CDR2 FQNEAQ (reference sequence). CDR3 length equals 13 residues. CDR3 protein: CASSLVPQETQYF. CDR3 nucleotide sequence: TGTGCCAGCAGCTTAGTGCCTCAAGAGACCCAGTACTTC. Variable domain in full (rest from reference TRBV7-9 and TRBJ2-5): DTGVSQNPRHKITKRGQNVTFRCDPISEHNRLYWYRQTLGQGPEFLTYFQNEAQLEKSRLLSDRFSAERPKGSFSTLEIQRTEQGDSAMYLCASSLVPQETQYFGPGTRLLVL.